This passage covers 27 T cell receptor beta chains from one sample sequenced in a study of response to subunit inactivated influenza vaccine. TCRdb ran MiXCR on the RT-PCR reads and lists one entry per CDR3 protein. Among about 540,000 distinct CDR3 sequences listed, roughly 23% were seen once. The data were also submitted as part of a second study, on T cells expressing NK-cell markers. That source adds: Making the TCR beta cDNA relied on 5'RACE template switching with UMIs.

Source: CD4+ T cells sorted from PBMCs, taken approximately 13 days after vaccination. The receptors were sampled from a man aged 45-60 years who received an inactivated influenza vaccine.

The chain has TRBV12-3 or TRBV12-4 and TRBJ2-7, with D possibly matching TRBD1 (6 bases). The CDR3 extends over 15 amino acids. Trimming took off 3 bases at V and 1 base at J, with 13 bases between the two ends. CDR3 loop: CASSLGAGESYEQYF. The DNA for the CDR3 is TGTGCCAGCAGTTTGGGGGCAGGTGAATCCTACGAGCAGTACTTC.

This sequence joins TRBV27 and TRBJ2-2; a possible D gene is TRBD2 (5 bases). The CDR3 has 16 residues. CDR1 MNHEY and CDR2 SMNVEV come from the germline V gene (reference sequence). Between the trimmed V and J ends, which lost 0 bases and 1 base, there was a span of 9 bases. CDR3 region: CASSLSRRGNTGELFF. CDR3 sequence (DNA): TGTGCCAGCAGTTTATCGAGACGGGGGAACACCGGGGAGCTGTTTTTT.

This clonotype has only a few counts. The chain recombines TRBV4-3 with TRBJ2-7, with a weak D call TRBD1 (6 bases). The CDR3 consists of 13 residues. Germline V CDR1 and CDR2: LGHNA, YSLEER. V was clipped by 1 base and J by 6 bases, with 10 bases between them. For the CDR3, the DNA is TGCGCCAGCAGCCAAGGTGAGACAGGCGAGCAGTACTTC. Its translation: CASSQGETGEQYF.

Only a few counts were recorded for this clonotype. The CDR3 reads CSAFGLAGSNEQFF. The CDR3, as DNA: TGCAGTGCTTTCGGACTAGCGGGGAGCAATGAGCAGTTCTTC. The chain joins TRBV20-1 to TRBJ2-1; 12 positions match TRBD2. This CDR3 comprises 14 residues. J gave up 6 bases and V 5 bases, and 5 bases lay outside the gene matches. Germline-derived CDR1 and CDR2 are DFQATT and SNEGSKA (reference sequence).

This chain links TRBV19 with TRBJ2-2; 13 bases match TRBD2. V lost 8 bases, J lost 0 bases, and 12 bases stayed unmatched. Germline V gene lookup returns CDR1 LNHDA and CDR2 SQIVND (reference sequence). There are 19 residues in the CDR3. In nucleotides, the CDR3 is TGTGCCAGTTCCCGCCTAGGACTAGCGGGGGCCGCGAACACCGGGGAGCTGTTTTTT. Translation: CASSRLGLAGAANTGELFF.

Ten or more counts support this clonotype. The chain joins TRBV7-3 to TRBJ2-3; no clear D gene. This CDR3 comprises 13 residues. Deletions cut 5 bases from V and 5 bases from J, with 11 bases between. The germline gives CDR1 SGHTA, CDR2 FQGTGA. Here the CDR3 reads CASSPRTRDTQYF. CDR3 DNA: TGTGCCAGCAGCCCCAGGACCAGAGATACGCAGTATTTT. Complete variable domain (other parts from reference TRBV7-3 and TRBJ2-3): GAGVSQTPSNKVTEKGKYVELRCDPISGHTALYWYRQSLGQGPEFLIYFQGTGAADDSGLPNDRFFAVRPEGSVSTLKIQRTERGDSAVYLCASSPRTRDTQYFGPGTRLTVL.

The V and J genes are TRBV5-6 and TRBJ2-5, with no clear D. Trimming pared 4 bases from V and 5 bases from J, leaving 12 bases between. This CDR3 is 13 amino acids long. Germline V lookup: CDR1 SGHDT, CDR2 YYEEEE. As DNA, the CDR3 is TGTGCCAGCAGCAACGACAATCGGGAGACCCAGTACTTC. It codes for CASSNDNRETQYF.

The genes are TRBV7-3 and TRBJ1-1; a possible D gene is TRBD1 (6 bases). This CDR3 has 15 residues. Between the trimmed V and J ends, which lost 5 bases and 0 bases, there was a span of 13 bases. Looked up from germline, CDR1 is SGHTA and CDR2 is FQGTGA. The CDR3 region is CASSIGGRMNTEAFF. Here the CDR3 DNA reads TGTGCCAGCAGCATAGGGGGTCGGATGAACACTGAAGCTTTCTTT.

This clonotype has only a few counts. This chain links TRBV7-2 with TRBJ2-2; 14 bases are a match to TRBD2. V lost 4 bases and J lost 7; bases outside the gene matches: 5. Germline CDR1 SGHTA, CDR2 FQGNSA. The CDR3 has 16 amino acids. This CDR3 is CASSSGLAGGDGELFF. As DNA, the CDR3 is TGTGCCAGCAGCTCCGGACTAGCGGGGGGTGACGGGGAGCTGTTTTTT.

This clonotype came up many times. This sequence joins TRBV5-1 and TRBJ2-1, with 11 nucleotides matching TRBD2. CDR1 is SGHRS and CDR2 is YFSETQ in the germline V gene. The V segment lost 4 bases and the J segment 5 bases; nucleotides outside the gene matches: 8. The CDR3 totals 16 residues. The CDR3 loop is CASSQRTSGYDNEQFF. CDR3 in DNA: TGCGCCAGCAGCCAAAGGACTAGCGGGTACGACAATGAGCAGTTCTTC.

V is TRBV28 and J is TRBJ2-2; D may correspond to TRBD1 or TRBD2 (5 bases each). Per the germline V gene, CDR1 is MDHEN and CDR2 is SYDVKM. The V gene lost 1 base and the J gene lost 3 bases, with 12 bases spanning the gap. The CDR3 sequence is 16 residues long. The DNA of the CDR3 is TGTGCCAGCAGTTTATACAGGACTCAGTACACCGGGGAGCTGTTTTTT. Protein product: CASSLYRTQYTGELFF.

This clonotype turned up a few times. This rearrangement joins TRBV5-6 to TRBJ1-1; unclear D gene. CDR1 SGHDT and CDR2 YYEEEE come from the germline V gene. CDR3 length: 12 amino acids. Trimming removed 5 bases from V and 5 bases from J, with 10 bases in between. CDR3 DNA: TGTGCCAGCAGTTCCATAGGGACTGAAGCTTTCTTT. This encodes CASSSIGTEAFF.

DNA of the CDR3: TGTGCCAGCAGCTTAGCATCTAGCGGGAGAGGGAGGGGGACTTTGTCTTTCCAAGAGACCCAGTACTTC. Protein: CASSLASSGRGRGTLSFQETQYF. The chain is built from TRBV7-4 and TRBJ2-5, with 10 bases identical to TRBD2. Germline V gives CDR1 SGHVT, CDR2 SQSDAQ. This CDR3 contains 23 residues. The J segment lost 1 base and the V segment lost 0 bases, leaving 23 bases of the junction unmatched.

This clonotype was seen more than once but under ten times. The chain couples TRBV15 to TRBJ2-7; TRBD1 matches at 8 bases. This CDR3 has 13 residues. Germline values: CDR1 LNHNV, CDR2 YYDKDF (reference sequence). Losses at the gene ends were 3 bases for V and 6 bases for J; bases not matched to a gene: 4. The CDR3 nucleotides are TGTGCCACCAGCAGGGACAGGGTGGGCGAGCAGTACTTC. Its translation is CATSRDRVGEQYF.

This clonotype was found a few times. The chain employs TRBV20-1 and TRBJ1-4, with 10 bases aligning to TRBD1. V was pared by 5 bases and J by 2 bases, with 11 bases of the junction left unmatched. This CDR3 contains 17 residues. In germline, CDR1 is DFQATT, CDR2 SNEGSKA (reference sequence). The CDR3 DNA follows: TGCAGTGCTGCCGGGACAGGGGTTGATTGGACTAATGAAAAACTGTTTTTT. It is translated as CSAAGTGVDWTNEKLFF.

The V and J genes are TRBV7-8 and TRBJ2-1; 10 bases match TRBD1. This CDR3 region has 17 residues. Germline lookup yields CDR1 SGHVS and CDR2 FQNEAQ. The V and J ends lost 2 bases and 4 bases, in that order; junction bases with no gene match: 8. This CDR3 is CASSLYGTGQGYNEQFF. CDR3 sequence (DNA): TGTGCCAGCAGCTTATACGGAACGGGACAGGGGTACAATGAGCAGTTCTTC.

This clonotype has a handful of counts. The J gene is TRBJ1-5, the V gene TRBV6-1; possibly TRBD1 for D (5 bases). V lost 1 base to trimming and J lost 2 bases, with 9 bases between them. From germline, CDR1 is MNHNS and CDR2 SASEGT. The CDR3 length is 15 residues. CDR3: CASSEVRGGNQPQHF. In DNA form, the CDR3 reads TGTGCCAGCAGTGAAGTAAGGGGAGGCAATCAGCCCCAGCATTTT.

The J gene is TRBJ2-7, the V gene TRBV9; D perhaps matches TRBD2 (5 bases). Per germline, CDR1 SGDLS and CDR2 YYNGEE. Trimming left V 0 bases short and J 0 bases short, with 7 bases between. The length of the CDR3 is 14 residues. The CDR3 coding sequence is TGTGCCAGCAGCGTAGGGCTAGCCTCCTACGAGCAGTACTTC. This translates into CASSVGLASYEQYF.

This clonotype was seen only a few times. The chain joins TRBV12-3 or TRBV12-4 to TRBJ2-7, with a tentative D call TRBD2 (6 bases). This CDR3 region has 14 residues. Trimming removed 4 bases from V and 2 bases from J, with 12 bases in between. The CDR3 reads CASSWGGKAYEQYF. For the CDR3, the DNA is TGTGCCAGCAGTTGGGGAGGAAAAGCCTACGAGCAGTACTTC.

The sample holds a few counts of this clonotype. CDR3 DNA: TGCAGCGTTACAGAGGGGAACACTGAAGCTTTCTTT. Translation gives CSVTEGNTEAFF. The gene calls are TRBV29-1 and TRBJ1-1, with unresolved D. CDR1 is SQVTM, CDR2 ANQGSEA, per germline. V was cut by 5 bases and J by 1 base, with 8 bases left in between. The CDR3 is 12 residues long.

The J gene is TRBJ2-4, the V gene TRBV6-1, with 7 bases fitting TRBD2. Germline trimming cut 7 bases from V and 2 bases from J; bases unmatched to any gene: 8. CDR3 length: 15 amino acids. Germline V lookup: CDR1 MNHNS, CDR2 SASEGT. This CDR3 reads CASTPLGGTKNIQYF. DNA of the CDR3: TGTGCCAGCACCCCCCTCGGGGGGACCAAAAACATTCAGTACTTC.

The J gene is TRBJ2-3, the V gene TRBV15, with 7 bases matching TRBD2. With 1 base clipped from V and 2 bases from J, the junction kept 6 bases outside the gene matches. The CDR3 is 16 residues long. The germline gives CDR1 LNHNV, CDR2 YYDKDF (reference sequence). The CDR3 nucleotides are TGTGCCACCAGCAGAGGGCTAGCGGTTTTCACAGATACGCAGTATTTT. This codes for CATSRGLAVFTDTQYF.

This clonotype was seen a few times. The chain couples TRBV5-1 to TRBJ2-5; a possible D gene is TRBD2 (6 bases). The CDR3 contains 16 residues. V was clipped by 4 bases and J by 1 base, with 17 bases between them. Looked up from germline, CDR1 is SGHRS and CDR2 is YFSETQ. CDR3 nucleotide sequence: TGCGCCAGCAGCCAAGTGCTTATCGGGGGCCAAGAGACCCAGTACTTC. It yields the protein CASSQVLIGGQETQYF.

The V gene is TRBV19, the J gene TRBJ1-2; D is unresolved. Trimming stripped 3 bases from V and 9 bases from J, with 20 bases between. The CDR3 sequence is 15 residues long. Germline V gene sequence: CDR1 LNHDA, CDR2 SQIVND (reference sequence). Here the CDR3 reads CASSMVREGIGSYTF. CDR3 DNA: TGTGCCAGTAGTATGGTACGGGAAGGAATTGGAAGCTACACCTTC.

The chain links TRBV29-1 to TRBJ1-1, with D possibly TRBD1 on 6 matching bases. The CDR3 is made up of 17 amino acids. CDR1 SQVTM and CDR2 ANQGSEA come from the germline V gene. V lost 4 bases and J lost 2, with 23 bases in between. CDR3 residues: CSVGGEIGGPFNTEAFF. The CDR3 nucleotides are TGCAGCGTTGGAGGAGAGATTGGGGGCCCTTTTAACACTGAAGCTTTCTTT.

V is TRBV7-9 and J is TRBJ1-1; D not resolved. CDR3 length: 13 amino acids. Germline V gene lookup returns CDR1 SEHNR and CDR2 FQNEAQ (reference sequence). Trimming stripped 5 bases from V and 6 bases from J, with 13 bases between. The CDR3 region is CASSPRLGPEAFF. CDR3 in DNA: TGTGCCAGCAGCCCTCGGTTAGGCCCTGAAGCTTTCTTT.

This clonotype was counted a few times. This chain joins TRBV5-1 and TRBJ1-1; D remains ambiguous. V was trimmed by 0 bases and J by 5 bases, leaving 8 bases between them. CDR1 and CDR2 from the germline V gene are SGHRS and YFSETQ. This CDR3 comprises 13 residues. The CDR3: CASSLAEVTEAFF. The CDR3 nucleotides are TGCGCCAGCAGCTTGGCCGAAGTTACTGAAGCTTTCTTT.